One sample yielded the 7 T cell receptor beta chains listed below, sequenced in a study of blood T cell repertoires in COVID-19. Some clones are missing from TCRdb's copy, which holds only in-frame ones; the method was immunoSEQ multiplex PCR. The sample lists under 300,000 clones; approximately 83% were seen once. The sample consisted of PBMCs or T cells enriched from blood (not recorded which). The receptors come from a woman aged 35 to 49 with acute COVID-19.

The chain joins TRBV18 to TRBJ1-3, with 7 nucleotides matching TRBD1. Germline V gives CDR1 KGHSH, CDR2 LQKENI. The trim removed 5 bases at V and 4 bases at J, leaving 5 bases unmatched. There are 14 residues in the CDR3. CDR3 sequence (DNA): TGTGCCAGCTCAACAGGGGCTTCAGGAAACACCATATATTTT. Its protein is CASSTGASGNTIYF.

This chain links TRBV9 with TRBJ2-3, with D hard to call. CDR3 size: 14 residues. Per germline, CDR1 SGDLS and CDR2 YYNGEE. Between the trimmed V and J ends, which lost 2 bases and 3 bases, there was a span of 10 bases. Here the CDR3 DNA reads TGTGCCAGCAGCGTGGGCAGTGCAACAGATACGCAGTATTTT. Translated: CASSVGSATDTQYF.

V is TRBV25-1 and J is TRBJ2-5; weak D call: TRBD1 (5 bases). The CDR3 is 13 residues long. The germline V gene has CDR1 MGHDK and CDR2 SYGVNS. Trimming shortened V by 3 bases and J by 5 bases, and 10 bases separated the two germline ends. DNA of the CDR3: TGTGCCAGCAGTGAGACAGTCGGGGAGACCCAGTACTTC. Translating it yields CASSETVGETQYF.

V gene TRBV6-2 or TRBV6-3 combines with J gene TRBJ2-7, with 7 bases that match TRBD1. Germline V gene sequence: CDR1 MNHEY, CDR2 SVGEGT. With 2 bases clipped from V and 2 bases from J, the junction kept 6 bases outside the gene matches. This CDR3 spans 15 amino acids. The CDR3 sequence: CASSYHGQDPYEQYF. The CDR3 nucleotides read TGTGCCAGCAGTTACCATGGACAGGACCCCTACGAGCAGTACTTC.

The chain uses TRBV19 and TRBJ2-3, with a weak D call TRBD2 (5 bases). V lost 6 bases and J 8 bases, leaving 15 bases between the germline ends. This CDR3 contains 13 residues. CDR1 and CDR2 from the germline V gene are LNHDA and SQIVND (reference sequence). The CDR3 DNA sequence: TGTGCCAGTAGACCCTCAGGACTGGCTACGCAGTATTTT. Its protein is CASRPSGLATQYF.

This clone was seen a few times. The chain joins TRBV18 to TRBJ1-3, with 7 nucleotides matching TRBD1. From germline, CDR1 is KGHSH and CDR2 LQKENI. J was trimmed by 0 bases and V by 0 bases; bases with no gene match: 5. The CDR3 contains 17 residues. The CDR3 DNA reads as TGTGCCAGCTCACCACCCAACAGGGGCTACTCTGGAAACACCATATATTTT. It translates to CASSPPNRGYSGNTIYF.

This rearrangement joins TRBV15 to TRBJ2-5, with a possible D match to TRBD2 (5 bases). Germline CDR1 is LNHNV and CDR2 is YYDKDF (reference sequence). Trimming left V 0 bases short and J 4 bases short, with 12 bases between. The CDR3 is 15 residues long. The CDR3 nucleotides are TGTGCCACCAGCAGAGATCAAGACGGGATAGAGACCCAGTACTTC. Its translation: CATSRDQDGIETQYF.